Here is one T cell receptor beta chain with its context. This entry is derived from a study of T cell changes during pregnancy in multiple sclerosis. Only in-frame clones appear in the TCRdb table, and some are missing; sequencing was by immunoSEQ multiplex PCR. The sample carries 45,000 to 60,000 clones, around nine tenths recorded once. The germline V and J ends were trimmed by 6 bases and 2 bases, with 10 bases remaining between them. Germline CDR1 SNHLY, CDR2 FYNNEI. This CDR3 comprises 14 residues. Sequenced material: CD4+ T cells from peripheral blood mononuclear cells, taken before pregnancy. This rearrangement joins TRBV2 to TRBJ1-4; TRBD1 might be the D (5 bases). The source of this sequence is a female donor with multiple sclerosis, enrolled in a pregnancy study. The CDR3 loop reads CASREQVTNEKLFF. The CDR3 DNA follows: TGTGCCAGCAGGGAACAGGTCACTAATGAAAAACTGTTTTTT.